These T cell receptor beta chains were read from a single sample in a study of T cell responses to AZD1222 COVID-19 vaccine. Sequencing used immunoSEQ multiplex PCR; TCRdb keeps in-frame clones, though not all of them. The sample table sets out about 140,000 clones. Specimen: peripheral blood. Receptor source: an adult in good health. Each CDR3 is given with its conserved first and last residue. Each record gives: V gene, J gene, D gene, CDR3 DNA, CDR3 protein. A D gene is named only where the DNA matches it firmly.

V gene: TRBV11-3
J gene: TRBJ1-1
D gene: -
CDR3 DNA: TGTGCCAGCGCCGGGGTTTTGAACACTGAAGCTTTCTTT
CDR3 protein: CASAGVLNTEAFF

V gene: TRBV7-9
J gene: TRBJ1-5
D gene: -
CDR3 DNA: TGTGCCAGCAGCTTAGTGGAATGGGGACCCCAGCATTTT
CDR3 protein: CASSLVEWGPQHF

V gene: TRBV13
J gene: TRBJ1-1
D gene: -
CDR3 DNA: TGTGCCAGCAGCAACCGCGATCGGGGGATGGGCACTGAAGCTTTCTTT
CDR3 protein: CASSNRDRGMGTEAFF

V gene: TRBV2
J gene: TRBJ1-5
D gene: -
CDR3 DNA: TGTGCCAGCAGTGATCGGCAGGGAGGTTATCAGCCCCAGCATTTT
CDR3 protein: CASSDRQGGYQPQHF

V gene: TRBV6-6
J gene: TRBJ2-2
D gene: TRBD1
CDR3 DNA: TGTGCCAGCAGTTACCCGACAGGGGCCGGGGAGCTGTTTTTT
CDR3 protein: CASSYPTGAGELFF

V gene: TRBV6-6
J gene: TRBJ2-5
D gene: TRBD2
CDR3 DNA: TGTGCCAGCAGTTATTCGGGGGGACAAGAGACCCAGTACTTC
CDR3 protein: CASSYSGGQETQYF

V gene: TRBV27
J gene: TRBJ1-2
D gene: -
CDR3 DNA: TGTGCCAGCGGCCGGTACTATGGCTACACCTTC
CDR3 protein: CASGRYYGYTF

V gene: TRBV7-8
J gene: TRBJ2-6
D gene: TRBD1
CDR3 DNA: TGTGCCAGCAGCTCCCGACAGGGATCTGGGGCCAACGTCCTGACTTTC
CDR3 protein: CASSSRQGSGANVLTF

V gene: TRBV19
J gene: TRBJ2-1
D gene: TRBD1
CDR3 DNA: TGTGCCAGTATGCGGGACAGGGGATCCTACAATGAGCAGTTCTTC
CDR3 protein: CASMRDRGSYNEQFF

V gene: TRBV18
J gene: TRBJ1-4
D gene: -
CDR3 DNA: TGTGCCAGCTCACCTCGGACCTCAGCAGGTGAAAAACTGTTTTTT
CDR3 protein: CASSPRTSAGEKLFF

V gene: TRBV11-3
J gene: TRBJ2-7
D gene: -
CDR3 DNA: TGTGCCAGCAGGGCAGTATCCTACGAGCAGTACTTC
CDR3 protein: CASRAVSYEQYF

V gene: TRBV2
J gene: TRBJ2-7
D gene: TRBD1
CDR3 DNA: TGTGCCAGCAGTGACCCGGACAGGGATGGATACGAGCAGTACTTC
CDR3 protein: CASSDPDRDGYEQYF

V gene: TRBV7-9
J gene: TRBJ1-2
D gene: -
CDR3 DNA: TGTGCCAGCAGCTTAGATAGCTTCAACTATGGCTACACCTTC
CDR3 protein: CASSLDSFNYGYTF

V gene: TRBV29-1
J gene: TRBJ1-1
D gene: -
CDR3 DNA: TGCAGCGTTGCCGCAAGGGTCAACACTGAAGCTTTCTTT
CDR3 protein: CSVAARVNTEAFF

V gene: TRBV15
J gene: TRBJ2-7
D gene: -
CDR3 DNA: TGTGCCACCAGCAGAACGAGGGACGGCACCCCCAACGAGCAGTACTTC
CDR3 protein: CATSRTRDGTPNEQYF

V gene: TRBV3-1/TRBV3-2
J gene: TRBJ1-5
D gene: -
CDR3 DNA: TGTGCCAGCAGCCAAGGTGCAGGCCCTCATCAGCCCCAGCATTTT
CDR3 protein: CASSQGAGPHQPQHF

V gene: TRBV6-7
J gene: TRBJ1-1
D gene: -
CDR3 DNA: TGTGCCAGCAGCCAACCGGCCAGGAACACTGAAGCTTTCTTT
CDR3 protein: CASSQPARNTEAFF

V gene: TRBV7-9
J gene: TRBJ1-1
D gene: -
CDR3 DNA: TGTGCCAGCAGCTTATCAATTTCGAAAGCTTTCTTT
CDR3 protein: CASSLSISKAFF

V gene: TRBV11-2
J gene: TRBJ1-3
D gene: -
CDR3 DNA: TGTGCCAGCAGCTTACAGAGCTCTGGAAACACCATATATTTT
CDR3 protein: CASSLQSSGNTIYF

V gene: TRBV10-1
J gene: TRBJ1-1
D gene: -
CDR3 DNA: TGCGCCAGCAGTGAGTCCGGGGGCAGGACTGAAGCTTTCTTT
CDR3 protein: CASSESGGRTEAFF

V gene: TRBV7-8
J gene: TRBJ2-1
D gene: -
CDR3 DNA: TGTGCCAGCAGCTTAACACCACGGGATGAGCAGTTCTTC
CDR3 protein: CASSLTPRDEQFF

V gene: TRBV5-1
J gene: TRBJ2-4
D gene: TRBD1
CDR3 DNA: TGCGCCAGCAGCCGAGACAGGGAGTCAGACATTCAGTACTTC
CDR3 protein: CASSRDRESDIQYF

V gene: TRBV19
J gene: TRBJ2-1
D gene: TRBD1
CDR3 DNA: TGTGCCAGTAGTCCCGACAGGGTAAGGGCCAATGAGCAGTTCTTC
CDR3 protein: CASSPDRVRANEQFF

V gene: TRBV5-1
J gene: TRBJ1-3
D gene: -
CDR3 DNA: TGCGCCAGCAGCATCCAACCCGGGGCCTCTGGAAACACCATATATTTT
CDR3 protein: CASSIQPGASGNTIYF

V gene: TRBV7-8
J gene: TRBJ1-6
D gene: -
CDR3 DNA: TGTGCCAGCAGCCTGCTAGGACGGAGCTCCTATAATTCACCCCTCCACTTT
CDR3 protein: CASSLLGRSSYNSPLHF

V gene: TRBV20-1
J gene: TRBJ2-2
D gene: -
CDR3 DNA: TGCAGTGTCACAACCGGGGAGCTGTTTTTT
CDR3 protein: CSVTTGELFF

V gene: TRBV18
J gene: TRBJ1-5
D gene: -
CDR3 DNA: TGTGCCAGCTCACCACGGGGGCCAGGTTGGAGCAATCAGCCCCAGCATTTT
CDR3 protein: CASSPRGPGWSNQPQHF

V gene: TRBV27
J gene: TRBJ1-6
D gene: -
CDR3 DNA: TGTGCCAGCAGTTCAGCTAATTCACCCCTCCACTTT
CDR3 protein: CASSSANSPLHF